This T cell receptor beta chain was profiled in a study of T cells expressing NK-cell markers. Study at large: HCMV serostatus: most of the eight sequenced donors positive, one negative.

Germline loops: CDR1 LNHNV, CDR2 YYDKDF (reference sequence). The CDR3 contains 15 residues. The cDNA for TCR beta came from 5'RACE template switching with UMIs. From the 5' RACE reads, TCRdb lists one entry per CDR3 protein and no DNA. Its listing shows 400,000 to 450,000 distinct CDR3 sequences. With respect to this clonotype: Its matching antigen is unknown.

Study results and limitations: The share of CD8+ T cells held by dominant NKG2C+ clonotypes was roughly 1.0-8% in about six donors. A handful of donors likewise had their CD3+CD56-NKG2C+ fraction led by these clonotypes.

This sequence joins TRBV15 and TRBJ1-2; TCRdb names TRBD1, which stays unverified in the absence of DNA. This receptor was obtained from a woman aged 18 to 75 in good health. Source material: blood T cells: a sorted CD56 or NKG2C T cell subset, CD4+ or CD8+ T cells, or bulk PBMC T cells (not recorded which). The CDR3: CATSRDLGTLYGYTF.